The 30 T cell receptor beta chains listed next were all sequenced from one sample in a study of cytomegalovirus exposure and HLA in healthy donors. The PCR employed 60 Vbeta primers together with 13 Jbeta primers. The repertoire was sequenced with immunoSEQ multiplex PCR; TCRdb's copy has only in-frame clones and lacks some. This sample's table reports about 64,000 clones. Sequencing was carried out using PBMCs. The receptors stem from a woman aged 18 to 35 in good health and CMV-seronegative.

The rearrangement uses TRBV10-3 and TRBJ2-3, with 7 bases matching TRBD2. Trimming removed 5 bases from V and 0 bases from J; junction bases left unmatched: 5. Germline V gives CDR1 ENHRY, CDR2 SYGVKD. The CDR3 contains 15 residues. CDR3 in amino acids: CAISWGSGSTDTQYF. In DNA, the CDR3 is TGTGCCATCAGTTGGGGTAGCGGGAGCACAGATACGCAGTATTTT.

This chain joins TRBV7-3 and TRBJ2-7, with 8 bases matching TRBD2. The V segment lost 5 bases and the J segment 3 bases; nucleotides outside the gene matches: 3. Germline lookup yields CDR1 SGHTA and CDR2 FQGTGA. The CDR3 covers 13 residues. The CDR3 sequence: CASSTTSGYEQYF. CDR3 nucleotides: TGTGCCAGCAGCACTACTAGCGGCTACGAGCAGTACTTC.

CDR3 in amino acids: CASRGQGAGYGYTF. In DNA form, the CDR3 reads TGTGCCAGCAGGGGACAGGGGGCGGGCTATGGCTACACCTTC. This chain links TRBV2 with TRBJ1-2, with TRBD1 matching over 12 bases. CDR3 size: 14 residues. Germline V CDR1 and CDR2: SNHLY, FYNNEI. V shed 6 bases and J 4 bases; nucleotides not matched to a gene: 3. The whole variable domain, filled in from reference TRBV2 and TRBJ1-2, reads EPEVTQTPSHQVTQMGQEVILRCVPISNHLYFYWYRQILGQKVEFLVSFYNNEISEKSEIFDDQFSVERPDGSNFTLKIRSTKLEDSAMYFCASRGQGAGYGYTFGSGTRLTVV.

The rearrangement uses TRBV9 and TRBJ2-5; 7 positions agree with TRBD1. The CDR3 has 16 residues. After removal of 0 bases from V and 1 base from J, the junction contained 6 bases not matched to a gene. The germline gives CDR1 SGDLS, CDR2 YYNGEE. The CDR3 spells CASSVGGRGRQETQYF. The CDR3 nucleotides read TGTGCCAGCAGCGTAGGGGGAAGGGGGCGCCAAGAGACCCAGTACTTC.

This chain joins TRBV5-1 and TRBJ1-2, with D tentatively TRBD1 (5 bases). The V gene lost 0 bases and the J gene lost 5 bases, with 11 bases spanning the gap. CDR3 length: 14 residues. From germline, CDR1 is SGHRS and CDR2 YFSETQ. CDR3 nucleotides: TGCGCCAGCAGCTTGGTGGACAACGTTTATGGCTACACCTTC. It codes for CASSLVDNVYGYTF.

V is TRBV30 and J is TRBJ2-1; perhaps TRBD2 as D (6 bases). Germline lookup yields CDR1 GTSNPN and CDR2 SVGIG (reference sequence). This CDR3 region has 13 residues. With 5 bases removed from V and 4 bases from J, the gap between germline ends came to 12 bases. The DNA for the CDR3 is TGTGCCTGGGCTTCGGGACTTTACAATGAGCAGTTCTTC. It yields the protein CAWASGLYNEQFF.

This chain connects TRBV11-2 to TRBJ1-1, with 8 bases that match TRBD1. The CDR3 extends over 15 amino acids. CDR1 and CDR2 from the germline V gene are SGHAT and FQNNGV. J gave up 4 bases and V 7 bases, and 11 bases lay outside the gene matches. The CDR3 region has the DNA TGTGCCAGCAACCCTTTTGGACAGGGCTTCACTGAAGCTTTCTTT. Amino acids: CASNPFGQGFTEAFF.

This chain links TRBV4-1 with TRBJ1-4; TRBD1 might be the D (5 bases). This CDR3 has 15 residues. Germline CDR1 and CDR2: MGHRA and YSYEKL. The ends were cut back, 0 bases at V and 8 bases at J, with 13 bases in the middle. CDR3 nucleotide sequence: TGCGCCAGCAGCCAAGAGCCCAGGGTTGGCGAAAAACTGTTTTTT. Amino acids: CASSQEPRVGEKLFF.

The chain carries TRBV9 and TRBJ2-2; TRBD1 aligns across 8 bases. V was pared by 7 bases and J by 5 bases, with 10 bases of the junction left unmatched. In germline, CDR1 is SGDLS, CDR2 YYNGEE. This CDR3 has 15 residues. This CDR3 reads CASGLQGGNTGELFF. The CDR3 region has the DNA TGTGCCAGCGGGTTACAGGGGGGAAATACCGGGGAGCTGTTTTTT. Full variable domain (outside the CDR3, taken from reference TRBV9 and TRBJ2-2): DSGVTQTPKHLITATGQRVTLRCSPRSGDLSVYWYQQSLDQGLQFLIQYYNGEERAKGNILERFSAQQFPDLHSELNLSSLELGDSALYFCASGLQGGNTGELFFGEGSRLTVL.

The chain links TRBV29-1 to TRBJ1-2; 11 bases map to TRBD1. This CDR3 contains 12 residues. J gave up 7 bases and V 7 bases, and 5 bases lay outside the gene matches. Germline CDR1 and CDR2: SQVTM and ANQGSEA. The CDR3, as DNA: TGCAGCGCCGAGGACAGGGGGCTTGGCTACACCTTC. Translating it yields CSAEDRGLGYTF.

Comments on this clone: This specimen includes other DNA sequences encoding the same CDR3. This chain links TRBV28 with TRBJ2-7; maybe TRBD2 (5 bases). V was cut by 5 bases and J by 2 bases, with 16 bases left in between. The germline gives CDR1 MDHEN, CDR2 SYDVKM. This CDR3 contains 15 residues. The CDR3 here is CASSLRGQDAYEQYF. As DNA, the CDR3 is TGTGCCAGCAGTCTCCGAGGGCAGGATGCCTACGAGCAGTACTTC.

The gene calls are TRBV5-8 and TRBJ1-1; D remains ambiguous. The CDR3 has 15 residues. V was shortened by 2 bases and J by 1 base, with 12 bases between the two germline ends. Germline CDR1 and CDR2: SGHTS and YDEGEE. The CDR3 here is CASSLRTFPNTEAFF. The CDR3 coding sequence is TGTGCCAGCAGCTTAAGGACTTTTCCGAACACTGAAGCTTTCTTT. Using reference TRBV5-8 and TRBJ1-1 for the parts outside the CDR3, the full variable domain is EAGVTQSPTHLIKTRGQQATLRCSPISGHTSVYWYQQALGLGLQFLLWYDEGEERNRGNFPPRFSGRQFPNYSSELNVNALELEDSALYLCASSLRTFPNTEAFFGQGTRLTVV.

The CDR3 DNA follows: TGCGCCAGCGGCCCTGAAAATAATTCACCCCTCCACTTT. It is translated as CASGPENNSPLHF. This chain connects TRBV10-2 to TRBJ1-6; D call uncertain. Between the trimmed V and J ends, which lost 8 bases and 5 bases, there was a span of 10 bases. Germline CDR1 WSHSY, CDR2 SAAADI. There are 13 residues in the CDR3.

This chain uses TRBV30 with TRBJ2-6, with D perhaps matching TRBD1 (5 bases). Germline values: CDR1 GTSNPN, CDR2 SVGIG (reference sequence). The ends were cut back, 3 bases at V and 4 bases at J, with 10 bases in the middle. This CDR3 region has 14 residues. The CDR3 DNA reads TGTGCCTGGAGCGAAGGGGTGGGGGCCAACGTCCTGACTTTC. It codes for CAWSEGVGANVLTF.

The J gene is TRBJ2-7, the V gene TRBV7-9, with D possibly matching TRBD1 (5 bases). V lost 0 bases and J lost 2, with 8 bases in between. This CDR3 comprises 14 residues. Germline-derived CDR1 and CDR2 are SEHNR and FQNEAQ (reference sequence). The CDR3 bases are TGTGCCAGCAGCTTAGCCAGGGATACCTACGAGCAGTACTTC. The encoded protein is CASSLARDTYEQYF.

This rearrangement joins TRBV6-1 to TRBJ2-1, with 10 bases that match TRBD2. Per the germline V gene, CDR1 is MNHNS and CDR2 is SASEGT. Trimming at V came to 8 bases and at J to 8 bases, leaving 12 bases not matched to a gene. There are 15 residues in the CDR3. The CDR3 DNA follows: TGTGCCAGCGAGGGAGGGACTAGCGCTATCGATGAGCAGTTCTTC. This sequence encodes CASEGGTSAIDEQFF.

This chain joins TRBV19 and TRBJ1-1; perhaps TRBD1 as D (5 bases). Per the germline V gene, CDR1 is LNHDA and CDR2 is SQIVND (reference sequence). The length of the CDR3 is 13 residues. The V end lost 5 bases, the J end lost 4 bases, and 11 bases lay between the germline ends. The CDR3 loop is CASSLSGPTEAFF. The CDR3, as DNA: TGTGCCAGTAGTCTGTCAGGGCCCACTGAAGCTTTCTTT.

The V call is TRBV4-1, the J call TRBJ2-1, with TRBD2 matching 11 bases. In germline, CDR1 is MGHRA, CDR2 YSYEKL. V was pared by 4 bases and J by 0 bases, with 5 bases of the junction left unmatched. The CDR3 has 17 residues. For the CDR3, the DNA is TGCGCCAGCAGCCTTCCGACTAGCGGGAACTCCTACAATGAGCAGTTCTTC. Protein: CASSLPTSGNSYNEQFF.

The chain has TRBV7-3 and TRBJ1-5; weak D call: TRBD1 (5 bases). Trimming removed 5 bases from V and 4 bases from J, with 9 bases in between. The CDR3 length is 13 residues. Germline values: CDR1 SGHTA, CDR2 FQGTGA. The CDR3 sequence is CASSLGVNQPQHF. The DNA of the CDR3 is TGTGCCAGCAGCCTAGGGGTTAATCAGCCCCAGCATTTT.

The J gene is TRBJ1-5, the V gene TRBV15; TRBD1 matches at 7 bases. The V gene end was trimmed by 5 bases and the J gene end by 6 bases; junction bases not matched to a gene: 7. This CDR3 comprises 14 residues. Germline CDR1 is LNHNV and CDR2 is YYDKDF (reference sequence). The CDR3 spells CATSPDRRGQPQHF. DNA for the CDR3: TGTGCCACCAGCCCGGACAGGAGGGGTCAGCCCCAGCATTTT.

The genes are TRBV4-1 and TRBJ1-2; tentatively, D is TRBD1 (6 bases). V was trimmed by 0 bases and J by 4 bases, leaving 21 bases between them. The germline V gene has CDR1 MGHRA and CDR2 YSYEKL. The CDR3 runs to 18 residues. CDR3 coding DNA: TGCGCCAGCAGCCAAGATCCGATCGTAGGTCGGACAGTCTATGGCTACACCTTC. Its translation: CASSQDPIVGRTVYGYTF.

V is TRBV2 and J is TRBJ2-3, with D maybe TRBD2 (7 bases). The V gene's germline CDR1 is SNHLY and CDR2 FYNNEI. The V end was cut by 0 bases, the J end by 5 bases, with 12 bases between. The CDR3 sequence is 15 residues long. CDR3 amino acids: CASSEAGGGGDTQYF. The CDR3 DNA is TGTGCCAGCAGTGAAGCGGGGGGGGGCGGAGATACGCAGTATTTT.

The chain recombines TRBV18 with TRBJ2-7, with a weak D call TRBD2 (6 bases). This CDR3 has 16 amino acids. Germline CDR1 is KGHSH and CDR2 is LQKENI. With 0 bases removed from V and 2 bases from J, the gap between germline ends came to 14 bases. The CDR3: CASSPPGGAIAYEQYF. CDR3 DNA: TGTGCCAGCTCACCACCGGGCGGGGCTATCGCCTACGAGCAGTACTTC.

The chain employs TRBV13 and TRBJ2-1; TRBD2 agrees at 9 bases. After removal of 0 bases from V and 1 base from J, the junction contained 10 bases not matched to a gene. Per germline, CDR1 PRHDT and CDR2 FYEKMQ (reference sequence). This CDR3 comprises 19 residues. Here the CDR3 reads CASSLGLSGSLLSYNEQFF. The CDR3 bases are TGTGCCAGCAGCTTAGGTCTTAGCGGGAGCCTTTTATCCTACAATGAGCAGTTCTTC.

V and J are TRBV25-1 and TRBJ2-3; D might be TRBD2 (6 bases). The germline CDR1 and CDR2 sequences are MGHDK and SYGVNS. The CDR3 runs 15 residues. The V and J ends lost 5 bases and 2 bases respectively, with 14 bases between them. The CDR3 bases are TGTGCCAGCAGTCTCCCGGGACTTTTCACAGATACGCAGTATTTT. Translating it yields CASSLPGLFTDTQYF.

On this clone itself: One junction end disagrees with the germline gene, perhaps due to a read error. The V and J genes are TRBV25-1 and TRBJ2-3; no definite D call. The CDR3 contains 12 residues. Germline CDR1 MGHDK, CDR2 SYGVNS. CDR3 DNA: TGTGCCAGCAGTGAATTGCAGGATAAGCAGTATTTT. Encoded protein: CASSELQDKQYF.

The chain has TRBV4-2 and TRBJ2-1; unclear D gene. V lost 1 base and J lost 7, with 14 bases in between. The V gene's germline CDR1 is LGHNA and CDR2 YNFKEQ. There are 15 residues in the CDR3. The CDR3 loop reads CASSQVDQARNEQFF. In DNA form, the CDR3 reads TGTGCCAGCAGCCAAGTCGACCAAGCGAGGAATGAGCAGTTCTTC.

The chain recombines TRBV5-4 with TRBJ2-7; D is ambiguous. CDR1 is SGHNT, CDR2 YYREEE, per germline (reference sequence). CDR3 length: 13 amino acids. Trimming stripped 3 bases from V and 2 bases from J, with 9 bases between. The DNA of the CDR3 is TGTGCCAGCAGCTCTGACACCGCCTACGAGCAGTACTTC. Amino acid sequence: CASSSDTAYEQYF.

The rearrangement uses TRBV13 and TRBJ2-5; no clear D. The CDR3 is 13 residues long. From germline, CDR1 is PRHDT and CDR2 FYEKMQ (reference sequence). Trimming removed 5 bases at V and 2 bases at J, with 9 bases between. CDR3 DNA: TGTGCCAGCAGCATTGACTCTCAAGAGACCCAGTACTTC. It is translated as CASSIDSQETQYF.

The chain is built from TRBV4-2 and TRBJ2-7; 11 positions match TRBD2. Germline assignment: CDR1 LGHNA and CDR2 YNFKEQ. Trimming at V came to 0 bases and at J to 2 bases, leaving 0 bases not matched to a gene. The CDR3 spans 15 residues. The CDR3 loop reads CASSQDSGGAYEQYF. CDR3 nucleotide sequence: TGTGCCAGCAGCCAAGATAGCGGGGGGGCCTACGAGCAGTACTTC.